The rows below give T cell receptor beta chains drawn from one sample of a study of T cell responses to AZD1222 COVID-19 vaccine. The protocol was immunoSEQ multiplex PCR, while the TCRdb copy is restricted to in-frame clones and leaves out a portion. The repertoire has around 220,000 clones, roughly 94% of them found once; the top ten carry around 1.8%. The starting material was peripheral blood, obtained 28 days after the second dose of the MenACWY control vaccine. These receptors were taken from an adult who received the MenACWY meningococcal vaccine as a control. CDR3s include the opening cysteine and the closing phenylalanine or tryptophan. D genes are given only for firm matches. Clone size, where shown, is once, few, many, or a class for clones that have expanded.

j_gene: TRBJ1-2
d_gene: TRBD1
abundance: NA
v_gene: TRBV5-4
CDR3aa: CASSYPSGQGGKKSGYTF
CDR3nt: TGTGCCAGCAGCTACCCATCGGGACAGGGCGGGAAAAAAAGTGGCTACACCTTC

j_gene: TRBJ2-1
d_gene: NA
abundance: NA
v_gene: TRBV5-1
CDR3aa: CASSLGKNEQFF
CDR3nt: TGCGCCAGCAGCTTGGGGAAGAATGAGCAGTTCTTC

j_gene: TRBJ1-5
d_gene: NA
abundance: few
v_gene: TRBV28
CDR3aa: CASSLWQRPQHF
CDR3nt: TGTGCCAGCAGCTTATGGCAACGGCCCCAGCATTTT

j_gene: TRBJ2-1
d_gene: TRBD2
abundance: NA
v_gene: TRBV18
CDR3aa: CASSPLTSGYNEQFF
CDR3nt: TGTGCCAGCTCACCTTTGACTAGCGGATACAATGAGCAGTTCTTC

j_gene: TRBJ1-1
d_gene: NA
abundance: NA
v_gene: TRBV6-2/TRBV6-3
CDR3aa: CASSTRPTGTEAFF
CDR3nt: TGTGCCAGCAGCACACGGCCTACAGGGACCGAAGCTTTCTTT

j_gene: TRBJ1-5
d_gene: NA
abundance: NA
v_gene: TRBV3-1/TRBV3-2
CDR3aa: CASSQSGNQPQHF
CDR3nt: TGTGCCAGCAGCCAATCGGGGAATCAGCCCCAGCATTTT

j_gene: TRBJ1-3
d_gene: NA
abundance: NA
v_gene: TRBV14
CDR3aa: CASSPRGWGSGNTIYF
CDR3nt: TGTGCCAGCAGCCCGCGGGGTTGGGGGTCTGGAAACACCATATATTTT

j_gene: TRBJ1-6
d_gene: NA
abundance: NA
v_gene: TRBV7-9
CDR3aa: CASSPGGDSPLHF
CDR3nt: TGTGCCAGCAGCCCCGGGGGAGATTCACCCCTCCACTTT

j_gene: TRBJ2-2
d_gene: NA
abundance: NA
v_gene: TRBV11-2
CDR3aa: CASSLTQGTSNTGELFF
CDR3nt: TGTGCCAGCAGCTTAACCCAGGGGACTTCGAACACCGGGGAGCTGTTTTTT

j_gene: TRBJ1-5
d_gene: NA
abundance: NA
v_gene: TRBV3-1/TRBV3-2
CDR3aa: CASSQAGGPNQPQHF
CDR3nt: TGTGCCAGCAGCCAAGCCGGGGGCCCCAATCAGCCCCAGCATTTT

j_gene: TRBJ2-7
d_gene: TRBD2
abundance: NA
v_gene: TRBV3-1/TRBV3-2
CDR3aa: CASSPRGVGDEQYF
CDR3nt: TGTGCCAGCAGCCCCCGGGGGGTCGGGGACGAGCAGTACTTC

j_gene: TRBJ2-7
d_gene: TRBD2
abundance: once
v_gene: TRBV3-1/TRBV3-2
CDR3aa: CASSQDWLAGATGYEQYF
CDR3nt: TGTGCCAGCAGCCAAGATTGGCTAGCGGGGGCCACCGGCTACGAGCAGTACTTC

j_gene: TRBJ1-2
d_gene: NA
abundance: many
v_gene: TRBV29-1
CDR3aa: CSAEGSTAYYGYTF
CDR3nt: TGCAGCGCCGAGGGGAGCACAGCCTACTATGGCTACACCTTC

j_gene: TRBJ2-2
d_gene: NA
abundance: NA
v_gene: TRBV6-5
CDR3aa: CASSYSRVAGELFF
CDR3nt: TGTGCCAGCAGTTACTCACGGGTTGCCGGGGAGCTGTTTTTT

j_gene: TRBJ2-2
d_gene: NA
abundance: NA
v_gene: TRBV5-1
CDR3aa: CASSGERTNTGELFF
CDR3nt: TGCGCCAGCAGCGGAGAGCGGACGAACACCGGGGAGCTGTTTTTT

j_gene: TRBJ2-7
d_gene: TRBD2
abundance: once
v_gene: TRBV6-5
CDR3aa: CASSRTRISYEQYF
CDR3nt: TGTGCCAGCAGTCGGACTAGGATCTCCTACGAGCAGTACTTC

j_gene: TRBJ2-1
d_gene: TRBD2
abundance: few
v_gene: TRBV7-6
CDR3aa: CASSLSSGGDYNEQFF
CDR3nt: TGTGCCAGCAGCTTAAGTAGCGGGGGGGACTACAATGAGCAGTTCTTC

j_gene: TRBJ2-1
d_gene: NA
abundance: once
v_gene: TRBV7-8
CDR3aa: CASSFNSESSYNEQFF
CDR3nt: TGTGCCAGCAGCTTCAATAGCGAAAGCTCCTACAATGAGCAGTTCTTC

j_gene: TRBJ1-6
d_gene: NA
abundance: NA
v_gene: TRBV4-3
CDR3aa: CASSQETAGVGYNSPLHF
CDR3nt: TGCGCCAGCAGCCAAGAGACGGCCGGGGTTGGGTATAATTCACCCCTCCACTTT

j_gene: TRBJ1-2
d_gene: TRBD1
abundance: NA
v_gene: TRBV4-3
CDR3aa: CASSPSRDRVPNYGYTF
CDR3nt: TGCGCCAGCAGCCCATCCCGGGACAGGGTCCCCAACTATGGCTACACCTTC

j_gene: TRBJ2-4
d_gene: NA
abundance: NA
v_gene: TRBV5-6
CDR3aa: CASSLVPGPQNIQYF
CDR3nt: TGTGCCAGCAGCTTGGTGCCGGGCCCACAAAACATTCAGTACTTC

j_gene: TRBJ1-6
d_gene: TRBD1
abundance: NA
v_gene: TRBV6-2/TRBV6-3
CDR3aa: CASSWGPGGSGTLHF
CDR3nt: TGTGCCAGCAGTTGGGGCCCAGGGGGCAGTGGTACCCTCCACTTT

j_gene: TRBJ2-3
d_gene: NA
abundance: once
v_gene: TRBV15
CDR3aa: CATSRGQADTQYF
CDR3nt: TGTGCCACCAGCAGAGGACAGGCAGATACGCAGTATTTT

j_gene: TRBJ2-3
d_gene: NA
abundance: NA
v_gene: TRBV5-4
CDR3aa: CASSLAMSTDTQYF
CDR3nt: TGTGCCAGCAGCTTGGCAATGAGCACAGATACGCAGTATTTT

j_gene: TRBJ2-7
d_gene: NA
abundance: NA
v_gene: TRBV9
CDR3aa: CASSLSGGREQYF
CDR3nt: TGTGCCAGCAGCTTATCAGGGGGGCGCGAGCAGTACTTC

j_gene: TRBJ1-4
d_gene: NA
abundance: NA
v_gene: TRBV7-2
CDR3aa: CASSPFGSWATNEKLFF
CDR3nt: TGTGCCAGCAGCCCGTTTGGGAGTTGGGCAACTAATGAAAAACTGTTTTTT

j_gene: TRBJ1-5
d_gene: NA
abundance: NA
v_gene: TRBV5-6
CDR3aa: CASSPSWGGNQPQHF
CDR3nt: TGTGCCAGCAGCCCCTCTTGGGGGGGCAATCAGCCCCAGCATTTT

j_gene: TRBJ1-4
d_gene: NA
abundance: NA
v_gene: TRBV7-9
CDR3aa: CAGGEQPNEKLFF
CDR3nt: TGTGCCGGGGGGGAACAGCCAAATGAAAAACTGTTTTTT

j_gene: TRBJ2-1
d_gene: NA
abundance: once
v_gene: TRBV7-9
CDR3aa: CASSQNKGWAYNEQFF
CDR3nt: TGTGCCAGCAGCCAAAACAAGGGTTGGGCCTACAATGAGCAGTTCTTC

j_gene: TRBJ2-3
d_gene: NA
abundance: few
v_gene: TRBV3-1/TRBV3-2
CDR3aa: CASSQDRGGSTDTQYF
CDR3nt: TGTGCCAGCAGCCAAGATAGGGGCGGAAGCACAGATACGCAGTATTTT

j_gene: TRBJ1-2
d_gene: NA
abundance: NA
v_gene: TRBV7-2
CDR3aa: CASSLSSWNYGYTF
CDR3nt: TGTGCCAGCAGCTTATCCAGTTGGAACTATGGCTACACCTTC

j_gene: TRBJ1-1
d_gene: TRBD1
abundance: NA
v_gene: TRBV7-2
CDR3aa: CASSLTPGEGATEAFF
CDR3nt: TGTGCCAGCAGCTTAACCCCGGGGGAGGGGGCCACTGAAGCTTTCTTT

j_gene: TRBJ2-1
d_gene: TRBD2
abundance: NA
v_gene: TRBV15
CDR3aa: CATRGTSGYNEQFF
CDR3nt: TGTGCCACCAGGGGGACTAGCGGGTACAATGAGCAGTTCTTC

j_gene: TRBJ1-1
d_gene: NA
abundance: NA
v_gene: TRBV9
CDR3aa: CASSIEGGRNTEAFF
CDR3nt: TGTGCCAGCAGCATAGAGGGCGGTCGGAACACTGAAGCTTTCTTT

j_gene: TRBJ1-2
d_gene: TRBD1
abundance: NA
v_gene: TRBV5-1
CDR3aa: CASSNKQGSYGYTF
CDR3nt: TGCGCCAGCAGCAACAAACAGGGGAGCTATGGCTACACCTTC

j_gene: TRBJ2-3
d_gene: NA
abundance: NA
v_gene: TRBV3-1/TRBV3-2
CDR3aa: CASSLLYGVDTQYF
CDR3nt: TGTGCCAGCAGCCTCCTATATGGGGTGGATACGCAGTATTTT

j_gene: TRBJ1-3
d_gene: NA
abundance: NA
v_gene: TRBV4-2
CDR3aa: CASSQIRGGTGNTIYF
CDR3nt: TGTGCCAGCAGCCAAATCAGGGGAGGAACTGGAAACACCATATATTTT

j_gene: TRBJ1-1
d_gene: NA
abundance: once
v_gene: TRBV5-6
CDR3aa: CASSLGVPGEAFF
CDR3nt: TGTGCCAGCAGCTTGGGGGTCCCGGGTGAAGCTTTCTTT

j_gene: TRBJ2-6
d_gene: NA
abundance: NA
v_gene: TRBV11-2
CDR3aa: CASSPDPSGANVLTF
CDR3nt: TGTGCCAGCAGCCCGGACCCCTCTGGGGCCAACGTCCTGACTTTC

j_gene: TRBJ1-2
d_gene: NA
abundance: NA
v_gene: TRBV6-6
CDR3aa: CASSPPGHGGLANYGYTF
CDR3nt: TGTGCCAGCAGTCCGCCGGGACACGGAGGATTAGCTAACTATGGCTACACCTTC

j_gene: TRBJ2-5
d_gene: NA
abundance: once
v_gene: TRBV10-3
CDR3aa: CAISAGSPYQETQYF
CDR3nt: TGTGCCATCAGTGCCGGCAGCCCGTACCAAGAGACCCAGTACTTC

j_gene: TRBJ2-7
d_gene: NA
abundance: few
v_gene: TRBV23-1
CDR3aa: CASSQKDTYEQYF
CDR3nt: TGCGCCAGCAGTCAAAAGGACACCTACGAGCAGTACTTC

j_gene: TRBJ2-7
d_gene: NA
abundance: NA
v_gene: TRBV24-1
CDR3aa: CATQSGGEQYF
CDR3nt: TGTGCCACCCAATCGGGTGGCGAGCAGTACTTC

j_gene: TRBJ2-7
d_gene: NA
abundance: NA
v_gene: TRBV12-3/TRBV12-4
CDR3aa: CASSLFDSYEQYF
CDR3nt: TGTGCCAGCAGTTTGTTTGACTCCTACGAGCAGTACTTC

j_gene: TRBJ2-1
d_gene: TRBD2
abundance: NA
v_gene: TRBV7-6
CDR3aa: CASSLALSGGANEQFF
CDR3nt: TGTGCCAGCAGCTTAGCGCTCAGCGGGGGGGCCAATGAGCAGTTCTTC

j_gene: TRBJ2-7
d_gene: TRBD2
abundance: once
v_gene: TRBV19
CDR3aa: CASRRGGDEQYF
CDR3nt: TGTGCCAGTCGACGCGGGGGGGACGAGCAGTACTTC

j_gene: TRBJ2-7
d_gene: NA
abundance: once
v_gene: TRBV27
CDR3aa: CASRTGAQGPLYEQYF
CDR3nt: TGTGCCAGCAGGACCGGCGCGCAGGGGCCCCTCTACGAGCAGTACTTC

j_gene: TRBJ1-2
d_gene: NA
abundance: NA
v_gene: TRBV11-2
CDR3aa: CAIPAGGGYTF
CDR3nt: TGTGCCATCCCGGCAGGTGGTGGCTACACCTTC

j_gene: TRBJ2-3
d_gene: TRBD2
abundance: few
v_gene: TRBV6-2/TRBV6-3
CDR3aa: CASSYAGETDTQYF
CDR3nt: TGTGCCAGCAGTTACGCGGGGGAGACAGATACGCAGTATTTT

j_gene: TRBJ1-3
d_gene: TRBD1
abundance: once
v_gene: TRBV28
CDR3aa: CASSSVDRGAGNTIYF
CDR3nt: TGTGCCAGCAGTTCCGTAGACAGGGGTGCTGGAAACACCATATATTTT